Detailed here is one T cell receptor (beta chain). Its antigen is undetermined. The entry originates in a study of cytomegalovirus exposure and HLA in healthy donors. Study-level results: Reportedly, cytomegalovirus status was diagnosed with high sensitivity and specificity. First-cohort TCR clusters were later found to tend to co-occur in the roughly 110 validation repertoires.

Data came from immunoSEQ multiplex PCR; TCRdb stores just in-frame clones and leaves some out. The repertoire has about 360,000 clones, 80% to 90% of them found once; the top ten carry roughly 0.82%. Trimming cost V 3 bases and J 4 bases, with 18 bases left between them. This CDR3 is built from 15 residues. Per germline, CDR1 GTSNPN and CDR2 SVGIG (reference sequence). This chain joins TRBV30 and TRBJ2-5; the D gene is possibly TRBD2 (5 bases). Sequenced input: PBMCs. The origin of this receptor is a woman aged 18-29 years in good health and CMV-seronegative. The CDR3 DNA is TGTGCCTGGAGGGGAGACGACGCAACCGGAGAGACCCAGTACTTC. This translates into CAWRGDDATGETQYF.